A selection of T cell receptor beta chains follows, all from one sample in a study of blood T cell repertoires in COVID-19. Produced via immunoSEQ multiplex PCR; TCRdb's table is partial and in-frame only. Of approximately 350,000 clones in the sample, more than 75% were seen once. Sequencing used peripheral blood. The receptors stem from a woman in her late teens or twenties who had recovered from COVID-19. CDR3s include the opening cysteine and the closing phenylalanine or tryptophan. D genes are given only for firm matches. The size entry is marked missing in some rows and otherwise reads once, few, many or a size class.

D	V	size	J	CDR3	DNA
TRBD2	TRBV18	-	TRBJ2-3	CASLPGTINTDTQYF	TGTGCCAGCTTACCCGGGACTATCAACACAGATACGCAGTATTTT
-	TRBV5-8	-	TRBJ1-1	CASSLGARRLTEAFF	TGTGCCAGCAGCTTGGGGGCCCGGCGTTTGACTGAAGCTTTCTTT
TRBD1	TRBV5-4	-	TRBJ1-2	CASSFQGQGESGYTF	TGTGCCAGCAGTTTCCAAGGACAGGGCGAAAGTGGCTACACCTTC
TRBD2	TRBV9	-	TRBJ2-1	CASSAGLAGANEQFF	TGTGCCAGCAGCGCCGGACTAGCGGGAGCAAATGAGCAGTTCTTC
TRBD1	TRBV24-1	once	TRBJ1-3	CATSDTGDSGNTIYF	TGTGCCACCAGTGATACAGGGGACTCTGGAAACACCATATATTTT
-	TRBV7-2	-	TRBJ1-5	CASSLSTEIQPQHF	TGTGCCAGCAGCTTATCCACAGAAATTCAGCCCCAGCATTTT
-	TRBV21-1	-	TRBJ1-2	CASSRNRTGFFKGYGYTF	TGTGCCAGCAGCAGGAATAGGACAGGGTTTTTTAAAGGATATGGCTACACCTTC
TRBD2	TRBV5-4	-	TRBJ2-2	CASSSYGLAGAGELFF	TGTGCCAGCAGCTCATACGGACTAGCTGGGGCCGGGGAGCTGTTTTTT
TRBD2	TRBV5-1	-	TRBJ2-2	CASSESSGSIGTGELFF	TGCGCCAGCAGCGAGAGTAGCGGGAGTATCGGCACCGGGGAGCTGTTTTTT
-	TRBV5-1	once	TRBJ2-5	CASSLGPWADTFQETQYF	TGCGCCAGCAGCTTGGGTCCTTGGGCAGATACCTTCCAAGAGACCCAGTACTTC
TRBD1	TRBV27	-	TRBJ2-5	CASSPTRGETQYF	TGTGCCAGCAGTCCCACCAGGGGGGAGACCCAGTACTTC
-	TRBV6-5	-	TRBJ1-2	CASSRQSDYGYTF	TGTGCCAGCAGTAGACAGAGTGACTATGGCTACACCTTC
-	TRBV3-1/TRBV3-2	-	TRBJ2-2	CASSFGYLNTGELFF	TGTGCCAGCAGCTTTGGTTACTTGAACACCGGGGAGCTGTTTTTT
TRBD2	TRBV24-1	once	TRBJ2-1	CATSDTSEPVIWNEQFF	TGTGCCACCAGTGATACTAGCGAGCCCGTCATTTGGAATGAGCAGTTCTTC
TRBD1	TRBV6-5	-	TRBJ1-1	CASSYATGVKYTEAFF	TGTGCCAGCAGTTACGCGACAGGGGTAAAGTATACTGAAGCTTTCTTT
-	TRBV20-1	-	TRBJ1-5	CSASHYSPQVQPQHF	TGCAGTGCTAGTCACTATTCACCTCAAGTTCAGCCCCAGCATTTT